Sequencing of this T cell receptor beta chain was carried out in a study of T cells in Graves' hyperthyroidism and ophthalmopathy. Findings and limits, study-wide: Also found in blood were most expanded thyroid clonotypes above 0.001.

Using around 10 ml of fresh peripheral blood, PBMCs were prepared. This clonotype was seen just once. Antigen: not known. It was RNA transcripts that yielded the amplified TCR beta CDR3 regions. An initial round of RT-PCR targeting the TCR CDR3 relied on the HTBI primer set. Using its own MiXCR run on the multiplex PCR reads, TCRdb lists one record per CDR3 protein. There are hundreds of thousands of distinct CDR3 sequences in the sample; about 14% occur only once, and 13% lies in the top ten. Sequencing was done on a sample of blood. The TCR was taken from a man between 18 and 29 years old with Graves' ophthalmopathy.

CDR3 amino acids: CASSWGLAGGLYTQYF. The CDR3 DNA follows: TGTGCCAGCAGCTGGGGACTAGCGGGGGGTCTATATACGCAGTATTTT. The chain joins TRBV7-2 to TRBJ2-3, with 15 bases that match TRBD2. The CDR3 is made up of 16 amino acids. V trimming: 4 bases; J trimming: 7 bases; junction bases outside the gene matches: 6. Looked up from germline, CDR1 is SGHTA and CDR2 is FQGNSA.